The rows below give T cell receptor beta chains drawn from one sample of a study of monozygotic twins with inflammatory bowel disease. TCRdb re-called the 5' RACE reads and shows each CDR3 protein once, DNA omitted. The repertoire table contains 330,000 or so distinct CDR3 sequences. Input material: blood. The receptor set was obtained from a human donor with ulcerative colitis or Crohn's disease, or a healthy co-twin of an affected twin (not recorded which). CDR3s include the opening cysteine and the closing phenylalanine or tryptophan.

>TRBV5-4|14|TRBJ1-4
CASSFPAEGEKLFF
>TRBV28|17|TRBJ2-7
CASSLTNIRAISYEQYF
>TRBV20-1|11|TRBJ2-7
CSAMTGREQYF
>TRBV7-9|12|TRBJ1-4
CASSRDNEKLFF
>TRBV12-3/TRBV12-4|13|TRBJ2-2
CATARVVVGELFF
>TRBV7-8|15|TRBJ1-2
CASRGGRILNYGYTF
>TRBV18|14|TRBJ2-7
CASSPPGFSYEQYF
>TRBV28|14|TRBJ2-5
CASSRVRVQETQYF
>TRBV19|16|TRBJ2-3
CASSIDLAARPDTQYF
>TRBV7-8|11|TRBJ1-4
CASSEHSGLFF
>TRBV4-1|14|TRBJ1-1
CASSQERGNTEAFF
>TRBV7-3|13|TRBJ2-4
CASSFTPENIQYF
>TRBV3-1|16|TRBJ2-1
CASSQETGTIYNEQFF
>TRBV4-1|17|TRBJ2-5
CASSQGPRTGGYETQYF
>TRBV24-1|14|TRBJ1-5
CTTSDSGGYQPQHF
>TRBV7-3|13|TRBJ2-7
CASSSTGYGEQYF
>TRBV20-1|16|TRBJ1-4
CSALDRGNTFNEKLFF
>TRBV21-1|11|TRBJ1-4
CASSKGEKLFF
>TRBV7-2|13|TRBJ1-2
CASSSRISYGYTF
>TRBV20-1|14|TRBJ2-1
CSARGQTEGGMEFF
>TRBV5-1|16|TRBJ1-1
CASSLPSGRANTEAFF
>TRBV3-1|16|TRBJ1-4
CASSQDWTSSGEKLFF
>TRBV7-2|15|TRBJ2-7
CASSFFPGTDYEQYF
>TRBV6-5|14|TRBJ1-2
CASSYSIRAYGYTF
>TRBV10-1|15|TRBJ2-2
CASRAGGPGTGELFF
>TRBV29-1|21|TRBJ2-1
CSVYLRGVTSARQTDYNEQFF
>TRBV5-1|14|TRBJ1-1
CASRGNRGDTEALF
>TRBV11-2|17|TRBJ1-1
CASRNPDVRDRDTEAFF
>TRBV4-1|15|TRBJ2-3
CASSRWGSSTDTQYF
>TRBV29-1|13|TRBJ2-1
CSVGGTSHNEQFF
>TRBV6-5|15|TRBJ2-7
CASSYGRVRSYEQYF
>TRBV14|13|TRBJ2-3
CASSQDRTDTQYF
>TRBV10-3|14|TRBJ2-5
CAIVNGGIQETQYF
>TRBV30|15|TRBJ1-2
CAWSTRGVTNYGYTF
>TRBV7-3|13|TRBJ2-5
CASSREPQETQYF
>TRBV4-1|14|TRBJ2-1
CASSQLTRINEQFF
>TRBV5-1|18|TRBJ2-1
CASSSLARASGGHNEQFF
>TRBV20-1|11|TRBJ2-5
CSARALPTQYF
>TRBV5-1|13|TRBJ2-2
CASSPGTAGELFF
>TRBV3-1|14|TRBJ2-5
CASSHGGNWETQYF